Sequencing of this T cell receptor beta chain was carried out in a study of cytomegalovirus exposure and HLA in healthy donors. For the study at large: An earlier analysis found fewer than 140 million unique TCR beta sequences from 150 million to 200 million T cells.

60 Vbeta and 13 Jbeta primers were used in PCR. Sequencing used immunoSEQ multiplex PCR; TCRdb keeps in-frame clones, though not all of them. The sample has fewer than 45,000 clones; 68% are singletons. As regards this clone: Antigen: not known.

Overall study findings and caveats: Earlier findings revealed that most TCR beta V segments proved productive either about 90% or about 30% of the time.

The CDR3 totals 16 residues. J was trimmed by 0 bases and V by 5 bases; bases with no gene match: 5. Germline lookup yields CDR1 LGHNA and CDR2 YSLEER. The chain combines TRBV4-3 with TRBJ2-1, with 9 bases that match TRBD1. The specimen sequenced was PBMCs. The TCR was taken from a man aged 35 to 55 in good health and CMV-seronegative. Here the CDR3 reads CASSRGQGSSYNEQFF. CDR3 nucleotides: TGCGCCAGCAGCAGAGGACAGGGGAGCTCCTACAATGAGCAGTTCTTC.